A selection of T cell receptor beta chains follows, all from one sample in a study of T cell responses to AZD1222 COVID-19 vaccine. Sequencing was performed with immunoSEQ multiplex PCR; in TCRdb, only in-frame clones are kept and a portion is missing. In the table there are about 130,000 clones, 93% of which are singletons. Sequencing was performed on peripheral blood, taken on day 0 of AZD1222 vaccination. The source is an adult in good health. CDR3s include the opening cysteine and the closing phenylalanine or tryptophan. Fields, in order: V gene, clone size, J gene, D gene, CDR3 protein, CDR3 DNA. D genes are given only for firm matches. Rows may omit the clone size; those that give it use once, few, many or a size class.

>TRBV5-1|.|TRBJ2-5|.
CASSFKMGGAETQYF
TGCGCCAGCAGCTTTAAAATGGGGGGGGCGGAGACCCAGTACTTC
>TRBV6-5|.|TRBJ1-1|TRBD1
CASRQGGTEAFF
TGTGCCAGCAGACAGGGGGGTACTGAAGCTTTCTTT
>TRBV7-9|.|TRBJ1-5|TRBD1
CASSLSRDSTPQHF
TGTGCCAGCAGCTTGTCCCGGGACAGTACTCCCCAGCATTTT
>TRBV9|.|TRBJ2-3|.
CASSGSSPGWAMSDTQYF
TGTGCCAGCAGCGGGTCCTCCCCGGGTTGGGCCATGTCAGATACGCAGTATTTT
>TRBV5-4|.|TRBJ1-2|.
CASSLSGGYTF
TGTGCCAGCAGCTTGTCAGGGGGCTACACCTTC
>TRBV4-2|.|TRBJ1-2|.
CASSQNYGINYYGYTF
TGTGCCAGCAGCCAAAACTACGGGATAAATTACTATGGCTACACCTTC
>TRBV15|.|TRBJ2-2|.
CATSRGVDGELFF
TGTGCCACCAGCAGAGGCGTCGACGGGGAGCTGTTTTTT
>TRBV10-2|.|TRBJ1-6|.
CASSESVGGPNSPLHF
TGCGCCAGCAGTGAGTCGGTGGGGGGACCAAATTCACCCCTCCACTTT
>TRBV3-1/TRBV3-2|.|TRBJ1-6|.
CASSQDVNSGSPLHF
TGTGCCAGCAGCCAAGATGTCAACAGTGGATCACCCCTCCACTTT
>TRBV2|once|TRBJ2-3|TRBD2
CASRLTGAGGRADTQYF
TGTGCCAGCAGACTAACCGGAGCGGGGGGGAGGGCAGATACGCAGTATTTT
>TRBV18|.|TRBJ2-7|.
CASSPFAGAVNEQYF
TGTGCCAGCTCACCGTTCGCGGGGGCCGTGAACGAGCAGTACTTC
>TRBV7-9|.|TRBJ1-1|.
CASSFGSEAFF
TGTGCCAGCAGTTTCGGGTCTGAAGCTTTCTTT
>TRBV19|.|TRBJ1-5|TRBD1
CASSGDRAQPQHF
TGTGCCAGTAGTGGAGACAGGGCCCAGCCCCAGCATTTT
>TRBV6-2/TRBV6-3|once|TRBJ1-1|.
CASTYRVFTEAFF
TGTGCCAGCACTTACAGGGTTTTCACTGAAGCTTTCTTT
>TRBV12-3/TRBV12-4|.|TRBJ1-4|.
CASSPTNEKLFF
TGTGCCAGCAGCCCTACAAATGAAAAACTGTTTTTT
>TRBV6-5|.|TRBJ1-2|.
CASSSFGNGYTF
TGTGCCAGCAGTTCATTCGGGAACGGCTACACCTTC
>TRBV7-9|.|TRBJ1-5|.
CASSKEGGDQPQHF
TGTGCCAGCAGTAAAGAGGGGGGGGATCAGCCCCAGCATTTT
>TRBV10-3|.|TRBJ1-4|.
CAISRGGYEKLFF
TGTGCCATCAGTAGGGGGGGCTATGAAAAACTGTTTTTT
>TRBV11-2|.|TRBJ1-1|.
CASSARQPNTEAFF
TGTGCCAGCAGCGCCCGACAGCCCAACACTGAAGCTTTCTTT
>TRBV28|.|TRBJ1-1|.
CASTFEGGEAFF
TGTGCCAGCACCTTTGAGGGGGGTGAAGCTTTCTTT
>TRBV15|once|TRBJ2-3|TRBD1
CALGDRVTDTQYF
TGTGCCTTAGGGGACAGGGTCACAGATACGCAGTATTTT
>TRBV7-6|.|TRBJ1-6|TRBD1
CASSLGDRGSPLHF
TGTGCCAGCAGCTTAGGGGACAGGGGGTCACCCCTCCACTTT
>TRBV7-2|.|TRBJ1-1|.
CASSLAGTEAFF
TGTGCCAGCAGCTTAGCAGGGACCGAAGCTTTCTTT
>TRBV5-1|.|TRBJ2-7|.
CASSLGTTGWTYEQYF
TGCGCCAGCAGCCTAGGGACAACCGGATGGACCTACGAGCAGTACTTC
>TRBV2|.|TRBJ1-1|.
CASRWEGAEAFF
TGTGCCAGCAGGTGGGAAGGCGCTGAAGCTTTCTTT
>TRBV5-1|once|TRBJ1-3|.
CASSLETGNTIYF
TGCGCCAGCAGCTTGGAAACTGGAAACACCATATATTTT
>TRBV10-3|.|TRBJ1-2|.
CAISEVFDGYTF
TGTGCCATCAGTGAAGTGTTTGATGGCTACACCTTC
>TRBV9|once|TRBJ2-7|.
CASSVLPSSYEQYF
TGTGCCAGCAGCGTACTTCCGAGCTCCTACGAGCAGTACTTC
>TRBV2|.|TRBJ2-7|TRBD2
CASSELAGGYEQYF
TGTGCCAGCAGTGAACTGGCGGGGGGCTACGAGCAGTACTTC
>TRBV7-9|.|TRBJ2-7|.
CASSSSGWVEQYF
TGTGCCAGCAGCTCCTCGGGGTGGGTGGAGCAGTACTTC
>TRBV9|.|TRBJ1-1|.
CASSMSGNSENTEAFF
TGTGCCAGCAGCATGTCAGGGAATTCGGAGAACACTGAAGCTTTCTTT
>TRBV29-1|.|TRBJ1-2|.
CSVGRDRHGYTF
TGCAGCGTTGGGAGAGACCGGCATGGCTACACCTTC
>TRBV7-9|.|TRBJ1-2|.
CASSPTNPGTYFANYGYTF
TGTGCCAGCAGCCCCACAAACCCCGGGACCTACTTTGCTAACTATGGCTACACCTTC
>TRBV19|.|TRBJ2-2|.
CASSGTPNTGELFF
TGTGCCAGTAGCGGGACACCGAACACCGGGGAGCTGTTTTTT
>TRBV10-3|.|TRBJ1-2|.
CAISVGWGDYGYTF
TGTGCCATCAGTGTAGGTTGGGGGGACTATGGCTACACCTTC
>TRBV5-1|.|TRBJ2-7|.
CASSPGRSYEQYF
TGCGCCAGCAGCCCGGGACGTTCGTACGAGCAGTACTTC
>TRBV3-1/TRBV3-2|.|TRBJ2-2|.
CASSPPRANTGELFF
TGTGCCAGCAGCCCACCACGAGCAAACACCGGGGAGCTGTTTTTT
>TRBV5-1|.|TRBJ2-1|.
CASSSVLTGQFF
TGCGCCAGCAGCTCCGTATTGACGGGGCAGTTCTTC
>TRBV24-1|.|TRBJ1-2|.
CATSDSRQDWTF
TGTGCCACCAGTGATTCACGACAGGATTGGACCTTC
>TRBV9|.|TRBJ2-2|.
CASSLGQGDGSDTGELFF
TGTGCCAGCAGCTTGGGGCAGGGAGATGGGTCGGACACCGGGGAGCTGTTTTTT
>TRBV7-3|once|TRBJ2-1|.
CASSLQGNSYNEQFF
TGTGCCAGCAGCTTACAGGGAAACTCCTACAATGAGCAGTTCTTC
>TRBV6-2/TRBV6-3|.|TRBJ2-1|.
CASSYSETAISYNEQFF
TGTGCCAGCAGTTACTCCGAGACAGCGATCTCCTACAATGAGCAGTTCTTC
>TRBV7-2|.|TRBJ1-2|TRBD1
CASSSRDRGPPGYTF
TGTGCCAGCAGCTCCCGGGACAGGGGCCCTCCGGGCTACACCTTC
>TRBV30|.|TRBJ1-2|.
CAWSVTRRGGYTF
TGTGCCTGGAGTGTAACAAGAAGGGGCGGCTACACCTTC
>TRBV5-1|.|TRBJ1-5|TRBD1
CASSPGTGGLAYQPQHF
TGCGCCAGCAGCCCGGGGACAGGAGGACTGGCTTATCAGCCCCAGCATTTT
>TRBV5-1|once|TRBJ2-1|TRBD2
CASSLVGLAAYNEQFF
TGCGCCAGCAGCTTGGTAGGACTAGCGGCCTACAATGAGCAGTTCTTC
>TRBV18|.|TRBJ1-1|TRBD1
CASSPTGTGIPTEAFF
TGTGCCAGCTCACCAACCGGGACAGGGATTCCCACTGAAGCTTTCTTT
>TRBV7-6|.|TRBJ2-7|TRBD2
CASSLQSLAGGYEQYF
TGTGCCAGCAGCTTACAGTCCCTAGCGGGGGGCTACGAGCAGTACTTC
>TRBV6-2/TRBV6-3|.|TRBJ1-1|.
CASSGVKNSYEAFF
TGTGCCAGCAGTGGGGTGAAGAACAGTTATGAAGCTTTCTTT
>TRBV3-1/TRBV3-2|.|TRBJ2-1|.
CASSHHTGTGSYNEQFF
TGTGCCAGCAGCCATCACACCGGGACTGGGTCCTACAATGAGCAGTTCTTC
>TRBV7-9|.|TRBJ1-1|.
CASSLLQGTEAFF
TGTGCCAGCAGCTTATTACAGGGCACCGAAGCTTTCTTT